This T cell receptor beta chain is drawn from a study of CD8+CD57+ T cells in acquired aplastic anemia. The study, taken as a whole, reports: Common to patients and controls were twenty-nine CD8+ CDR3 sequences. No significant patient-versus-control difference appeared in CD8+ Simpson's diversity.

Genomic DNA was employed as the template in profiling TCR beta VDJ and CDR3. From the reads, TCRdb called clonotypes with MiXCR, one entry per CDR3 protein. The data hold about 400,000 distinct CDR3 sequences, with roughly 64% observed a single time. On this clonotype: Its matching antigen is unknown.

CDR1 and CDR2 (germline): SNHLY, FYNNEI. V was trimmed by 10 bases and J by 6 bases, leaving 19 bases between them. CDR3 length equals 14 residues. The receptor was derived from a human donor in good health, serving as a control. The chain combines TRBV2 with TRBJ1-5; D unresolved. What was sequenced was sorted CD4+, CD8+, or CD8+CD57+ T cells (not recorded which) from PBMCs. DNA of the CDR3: TGTGCCACCGGCTGCGCAGGAGACCTTCAGCCCCAGCATTTT. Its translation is CATGCAGDLQPQHF.